This T cell receptor (beta chain) was retrieved from a study of cytomegalovirus exposure and HLA in healthy donors. Study-wide findings and caveats: Relative to equally common others, HLA-associated TCR beta chains showed greater clonal expansion in a later analysis.

Note on this clone: What it binds is unknown.

Germline lookup yields CDR1 SGHNT and CDR2 YYREEE (reference sequence). CDR3 length: 14 amino acids. Trimming pared 5 bases from V and 6 bases from J, leaving 17 bases between. PCR primers comprised 60 Vbeta and 13 Jbeta primers. Source study methods: There were about 88 million unique TCR beta chains by a later count, and approximately 10 million of them were shared. Profiled with immunoSEQ multiplex PCR; TCRdb holds only in-frame clones, not every one. V, J and clone size reflect that table, while D and trimming were determined from the DNA. Here the sample spans some 160,000 clones, 70% to 90% being singletons.

This chain uses TRBV5-4 with TRBJ1-2; TRBD1 is a possible D gene (6 bases). The sequencing input was PBMCs. This clonotype originated in a man aged 25 to 45 in good health and CMV-seropositive. As DNA, the CDR3 is TGTGCCAGCAGAACCGGGGGGGGGCTTCATGGCTACACCTTC. Translation: CASRTGGGLHGYTF. Supplemented by reference TRBV5-4 and TRBJ1-2, the full variable domain reads ETGVTQSPTHLIKTRGQQVTLRCSSQSGHNTVSWYQQALGQGPQFIFQYYREEENGRGNFPPRFSGLQFPNYSSELNVNALELDDSALYLCASRTGGGLHGYTFGSGTRLTVV.